The 17 T cell receptor beta chains below all came from one sample that was sequenced in a study of blood T cell repertoires in COVID-19. The data were produced by immunoSEQ multiplex PCR, yet TCRdb's version contains in-frame clones alone and is incomplete. This table holds around 220,000 clones, roughly nine tenths found once. The sequenced material came from peripheral blood. The receptors here all came from a woman aged 50 to 65 with COVID-19, enrolled during active disease.

The chain links TRBV6-5 to TRBJ2-7; 9 bases match TRBD1. V was pared by 2 bases and J by 1 base, with 3 bases of the junction left unmatched. CDR1 is MNHEY, CDR2 SVGAGI, per germline. The CDR3 covers 15 residues. CDR3 DNA sequence: TGTGCCAGCAGTTACCGGGACAGGGTGTCCTACGAGCAGTACTTC. Amino acids: CASSYRDRVSYEQYF.

The rearrangement links TRBV29-1 to TRBJ2-5, with 8 positions matching TRBD1. Germline V gene lookup returns CDR1 SQVTM and CDR2 ANQGSEA. This CDR3 has 13 residues. V dropped 3 bases and J dropped 4; count of bases not matched to a gene: 4. This chain's CDR3 is CSVDATGGETQYF. The CDR3 DNA reads TGCAGCGTTGACGCTACAGGGGGAGAGACCCAGTACTTC.

The chain couples TRBV14 to TRBJ1-1; the match to TRBD1 covers 8 bases. The length of the CDR3 is 14 residues. J lost 5 bases, V lost 0 bases, and 2 bases had no gene match. Germline V CDR1 and CDR2: SGHDN, FVKESK. The CDR3 sequence is CASSQEDRGTEAFF. Here the CDR3 DNA reads TGTGCCAGCAGCCAAGAAGACAGGGGTACTGAAGCTTTCTTT. Drawing the rest from reference TRBV14 and TRBJ1-1, the complete variable domain is EAGVTQFPSHSVIEKGQTVTLRCDPISGHDNLYWYRRVMGKEIKFLLHFVKESKQDESGMPNNRFLAERTGGTYSTLKVQPAELEDSGVYFCASSQEDRGTEAFFGQGTRLTVV.

CDR3 in amino acids: CASSGTGNTGELFF. The DNA of the CDR3 is TGTGCCAGCAGTGGGACAGGGAACACCGGGGAGCTGTTTTTT. This sequence joins TRBV2 and TRBJ2-2, with TRBD1 identical over 7 bases. J gave up 1 base and V 4 bases, and 0 bases lay outside the gene matches. Per germline, CDR1 SNHLY and CDR2 FYNNEI. This CDR3 is 14 amino acids long.

There are a few counts of this clone. This chain connects TRBV3-1 (or the pseudogene TRBV3-2) to TRBJ1-6, with unresolved D. The CDR3 is 18 residues long. Germline V lookup: CDR1 LGHDT, CDR2 YNNKEL (reference sequence). Trimming left V 0 bases short and J 0 bases short, with 12 bases between. The CDR3 nucleotides are TGTGCCAGCAGCCAAGATTGGCCTGGGAGCTCCTATAATTCACCCCTCCACTTT. This translates into CASSQDWPGSSYNSPLHF.

This chain links TRBV5-1 with TRBJ1-2; 9 nucleotides match TRBD1. Germline V gene sequence: CDR1 SGHRS, CDR2 YFSETQ. J gave up 8 bases and V 6 bases, and 14 bases lay outside the gene matches. The CDR3 runs 15 residues. The CDR3 region has the DNA TGCGCCAGCAAGGGGACAGGGCACTTATCCCAGGGCTACACCTTC. Amino acids: CASKGTGHLSQGYTF.

The V and J genes are TRBV10-2 and TRBJ1-6, with a weak D call TRBD1 (5 bases). This CDR3 contains 13 residues. Per the germline V gene, CDR1 is WSHSY and CDR2 is SAAADI. The V end was cut by 8 bases, the J end by 7 bases, with 12 bases between. The CDR3 bases are TGCGCCAGCGGAGGGCAGGGCAATTCACCCCTCCACTTT. Translated, it gives CASGGQGNSPLHF.

CDR3 amino acids: CASSIRGKRIYEQYF. In DNA form, the CDR3 reads TGTGCCAGTAGTATCCGGGGGAAGCGGATCTACGAGCAGTACTTC. V gene TRBV19 combines with J gene TRBJ2-7, with a weak D call TRBD2 (6 bases). Trimming took off 3 bases at V and 3 bases at J, with 15 bases between the two ends. CDR1 LNHDA and CDR2 SQIVND come from the germline V gene (reference sequence). This CDR3 has 15 residues. Full variable domain (outside the CDR3, taken from reference TRBV19 and TRBJ2-7): DGGITQSPKYLFRKEGQNVTLSCEQNLNHDAMYWYRQDPGQGLRLIYYSQIVNDFQKGDIAEGYSVSREKKESFPLTVTSAQKNPTAFYLCASSIRGKRIYEQYFGPGTRLTVT.

This clone appeared a few times. This chain joins TRBV12-3 or TRBV12-4 and TRBJ1-1; a weak D match, TRBD1 (6 bases). The CDR3 extends over 13 amino acids. V lost 3 bases and J lost 5, with 10 bases in between. CDR3 in amino acids: CASSFGQTTEAFF. In DNA, the CDR3 is TGTGCCAGCAGTTTCGGACAGACAACTGAAGCTTTCTTT.

This chain uses TRBV12-3 or TRBV12-4 with TRBJ1-6; weak D call: TRBD1 (6 bases). With 10 bases removed from V and 10 bases from J, the gap between germline ends came to 17 bases. This CDR3 region has 13 residues. The CDR3: CAIGRRGNSPLHF. CDR3 DNA sequence: TGTGCCATCGGGAGGAGGGGGAACTCACCCCTCCACTTT.

This clone was seen only a few times. The rearrangement links TRBV19 to TRBJ2-1; 8 nucleotides align to TRBD1. The CDR3 extends over 17 amino acids. Germline-derived CDR1 and CDR2 are LNHDA and SQIVND (reference sequence). Losses at the gene ends were 10 bases for V and 0 bases for J; bases not matched to a gene: 14. The CDR3 protein is CATRGTGTGSSYNEQFF. The DNA of the CDR3 is TGTGCCACCAGGGGGACAGGAACGGGTAGCTCCTACAATGAGCAGTTCTTC.

V gene TRBV27 combines with J gene TRBJ2-1, with D possibly being TRBD2 (5 bases). V was pared by 8 bases and J by 1 base, with 18 bases between. Germline CDR1 and CDR2: MNHEY and SMNVEV (reference sequence). The CDR3 runs to 16 residues. Written as DNA, the CDR3 is TGTGCCAGCCAGAGATTTTCCGGGGTATCCTACAATGAGCAGTTCTTC. Its protein is CASQRFSGVSYNEQFF.

This rearrangement joins TRBV24-1 to TRBJ2-1; 8 bases line up with TRBD2. CDR3 length: 15 residues. J gave up 11 bases and V 6 bases, and 14 bases lay outside the gene matches. The germline V gene has CDR1 KGHDR and CDR2 SFDVKD. CDR3 sequence reads: CATSRQAGGAMKQFF. DNA for the CDR3: TGTGCCACCAGTAGACAAGCCGGGGGGGCAATGAAGCAGTTCTTC.

The genes are TRBV29-1 and TRBJ1-1, with a tentative D call TRBD1 (5 bases). The CDR3 consists of 10 residues. Germline V lookup: CDR1 SQVTM, CDR2 ANQGSEA. CDR3 bases: TGCGGGGGAGGGAACACTGAAGCTTTCTTT. Its translation is CGGGNTEAFF.

This clone was picked up a small number of times. The chain joins TRBV29-1 to TRBJ1-1; 7 bases are a match to TRBD1. J was trimmed by 3 bases and V by 4 bases; bases with no gene match: 2. The CDR3 covers 12 residues. Germline CDR1 and CDR2: SQVTM and ANQGSEA. CDR3 sequence reads: CSVVRGDTEAFF. The CDR3 region has the DNA TGCAGCGTTGTCAGGGGGGACACTGAAGCTTTCTTT.

The CDR3 sequence is CATSRDRVSGANVLTF. For the CDR3, the DNA is TGTGCCACCAGCAGGGACAGGGTCTCCGGGGCCAACGTCCTGACTTTC. This chain uses TRBV15 with TRBJ2-6; TRBD1 aligns across 8 bases. The germline CDR1 and CDR2 sequences are LNHNV and YYDKDF (reference sequence). Trimming at V came to 3 bases and at J to 4 bases, leaving 5 bases not matched to a gene. The CDR3 extends over 16 amino acids.

This chain uses TRBV6-5 with TRBJ2-3, with D unresolved. CDR1 and CDR2 (germline): MNHEY, SVGAGI. V lost 2 bases, J lost 1 base, and 10 bases lay in between. This CDR3 region has 15 residues. The CDR3: CASSYTRLRTDTQYF. The CDR3 region has the DNA TGTGCCAGCAGTTACACCCGCCTACGCACAGATACGCAGTATTTT.